Sequencing of this T cell receptor (beta chain) was carried out in a study of CD8+CD57+ T cells in acquired aplastic anemia. Study in general: DNA per sorted CD4+ or CD8+ sample ranged about 0.17 to 30 ug, averaging approximately 3.3 ug.

The CDR3 spans 11 residues. The germline V gene encodes CDR1 LNHNV and CDR2 YYDKDF (reference sequence). Template material for TCR beta VDJ and CDR3 profiling consisted of genomic DNA. TCRdb re-analysed the reads in MiXCR, keeping a single row per CDR3 protein. The sample gives 100,000 to 150,000 distinct CDR3 sequences, over 30% of which show up once; over 2% is in the top ten. The authors sequenced patients whose flow cytometry had shown CD8+CD57+ cell expansion. A remark on this clonotype: Antigen specificity is unknown. Because it lacks the conserved phenylalanine or tryptophan at the end, this CDR3 is likely a read error.

Study results and caveats: The same twenty-nine CD8+ CDR3 sequences occurred in patients and in controls.

The sequenced sample was sorted CD4+, CD8+, or CD8+CD57+ T cells (not recorded which) from PBMCs. The rearrangement joins TRBV15 to TRBJ2-3; D remains ambiguous. This receptor was identified in a human donor with aplastic anemia. CDR3 sequence (DNA): TGTGTCACCGGGTCGCTTGTCTCGCAGTATTGT. Protein product: CVTGSLVSQYC.